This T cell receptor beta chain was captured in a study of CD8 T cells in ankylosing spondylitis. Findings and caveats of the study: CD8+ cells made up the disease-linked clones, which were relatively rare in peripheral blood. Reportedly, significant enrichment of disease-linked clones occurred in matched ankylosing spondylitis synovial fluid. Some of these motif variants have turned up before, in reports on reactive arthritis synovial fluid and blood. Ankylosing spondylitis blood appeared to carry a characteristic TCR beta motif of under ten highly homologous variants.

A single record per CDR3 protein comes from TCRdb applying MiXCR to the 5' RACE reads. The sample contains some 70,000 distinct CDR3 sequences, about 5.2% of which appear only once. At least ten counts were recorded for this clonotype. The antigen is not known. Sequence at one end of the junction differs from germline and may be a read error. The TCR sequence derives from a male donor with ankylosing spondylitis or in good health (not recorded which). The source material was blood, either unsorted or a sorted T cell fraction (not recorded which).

This chain's CDR3 is CASSLSGGSSYNEQFF. CDR3 nucleotides: TGTGCTAGCAGCTTATCCGGGGGTAGCTCCTACAATGAGCAGTTCTTC. V usage is TRBV7-7 and J usage is TRBJ2-1; D is possibly TRBD2 (6 bases). The CDR3 length is 16 residues. Germline values: CDR1 SSHAT, CDR2 FNYEAQ (reference sequence).